Listed here is a single T cell receptor beta chain. No antigen is known for it. V dropped 2 bases and J dropped 4 bases, with 17 bases sitting between them. The CDR3 totals 16 residues. Germline V lookup: CDR1 MNHEY, CDR2 SVGAGI. The data belong to a study of OX40 agonist ivuxolimab in advanced cancers. Study conclusions and caveats: Some of the lowest clonal expansion was seen in partial responders at 0.1-3.0 mg/kg.

Sequencing was performed with immunoSEQ multiplex PCR; in TCRdb, only in-frame clones are kept and a portion is missing. The sample holds about 76,000 clones, about 82% seen once. The input for sequencing was CD4+ or CD8+ T cells sorted from blood, taken in a trial of the OX40 agonist ivuxolimab. This clonotype was obtained from an adult with an advanced solid tumor such as melanoma, head and neck, liver or kidney cancer. The V gene is TRBV6-5, the J gene TRBJ1-2; a weak D match, TRBD1 (6 bases). The CDR3 nucleotides are TGTGCCAGCAGTTACCCGCAGACCCAGGGGATCTATGGCTACACCTTC. Protein: CASSYPQTQGIYGYTF.